Below, 6 T cell receptor beta chains from the same sample are listed, as sequenced in a study of blood T cells in healthy people across ages. Then a second PCR, running about 6 to 12 cycles, was carried out with a sample-barcoded 5' primer and a J-beta primer mix. A single record per CDR3 protein comes from TCRdb applying MiXCR to the 5' RACE reads. Counted here are about 1.6 million distinct CDR3 sequences, 34% occurring once; the ten biggest clones make up about 11%. The sequencing sample was made of blood. These receptors were collected from a woman aged 25-40 years in good health.

The table lists this clonotype with a few counts. The chain carries TRBV6-1 and TRBJ1-2; D is perhaps TRBD1 (5 bases). From germline, CDR1 is MNHNS and CDR2 SASEGT. This CDR3 is built from 16 residues. V was clipped by 5 bases and J by 0 bases, with 16 bases between them. The CDR3 region has the DNA TGTGCCAGCAGTCGGGGGGGTTACCCATCTAACTATGGCTACACCTTC. It yields the protein CASSRGGYPSNYGYTF.

The genes are TRBV11-2 and TRBJ2-3; possibly TRBD2 for D (5 bases). The V end lost 5 bases, the J end lost 7 bases, and 19 bases lay between the germline ends. Germline CDR1 reads SGHAT; CDR2 reads FQNNGV. CDR3 size: 15 residues. CDR3 in amino acids: CASSTTGISSYTQYF. CDR3 DNA sequence: TGTGCCAGCAGCACAACCGGGATTAGCAGCTATACGCAGTATTTT.

The J gene is TRBJ2-1, the V gene TRBV3-1, with 7 nucleotides matching TRBD1. V dropped 1 base and J dropped 4; count of bases not matched to a gene: 4. The CDR3 totals 15 residues. CDR1 is LGHDT and CDR2 is YNNKEL in the germline V gene (reference sequence). The CDR3 reads CASSQVGTDYNEQFF. CDR3 sequence (DNA): TGTGCCAGCAGCCAAGTGGGGACAGATTACAATGAGCAGTTCTTC.

This clonotype was detected only a few times. V is TRBV6-5 and J is TRBJ2-7; 9 bases align to TRBD1. The germline V gene has CDR1 MNHEY and CDR2 SVGAGI. V gave up 7 bases and J gave up 6 bases; unmatched junction bases: 10. The CDR3 consists of 14 residues. The CDR3 DNA sequence: TGTGCCAGCATTTCGTCACGGACAGGGGTCGAGCAGTACTTC. Residues: CASISSRTGVEQYF.

The chain has TRBV7-9 and TRBJ2-1, with D possibly matching TRBD2 (6 bases). Germline V gene data show CDR1 as SEHNR and CDR2 as FQNEAQ (reference sequence). The CDR3 sequence is 16 residues long. Trimming removed 4 bases at V and 5 bases at J, with 18 bases between. This chain's CDR3 is CASSSDRDCLNNEQFF. The CDR3, as DNA: TGTGCCAGCAGCTCCGACCGGGACTGCCTCAACAATGAGCAGTTCTTC.

A few counts support this clonotype. The V call is TRBV7-2, the J call TRBJ2-1; TRBD1 agrees at 9 bases. Trimming removed 2 bases from V and 7 bases from J; junction bases left unmatched: 6. Germline CDR1 SGHTA, CDR2 FQGNSA. This CDR3 is built from 15 residues. The CDR3 nucleotides are TGTGCCAGCAGCTTATCCGGGACAGGGTGGAATGAGCAGTTCTTC. This translates into CASSLSGTGWNEQFF.